The 17 T cell receptor beta chains reported below all come from one sample, sequenced in a study of vaccination and CD4 T cells after COVID-19. Researchers used the Oncomine TCR Beta short-read assay to sequence DNA from cultured CD4+ T cells. TCRdb itself ran the PCR reads through MiXCR, one entry per CDR3 protein. The table includes 25,000 to 30,000 distinct CDR3 sequences, 35% to 40% detected once. Time point denoted: late sampling 161 to 241 days after vaccination in a few convalescent patients. Treatment here: roughly ten-day PBMC culture with coronavirus spike peptide pools or control peptides (ViraFEST assay). Their recognized antigens are unknown. The sequencing used CD4+ T cells from blood, cultured in vitro, collected about 7 months after SARS-CoV-2 vaccination. All receptors come from a human donor who had recovered from COVID-19.

This clonotype was observed a few times. V and J are TRBV20-1 and TRBJ2-3, with TRBD2 matching over 7 bases. J gave up 2 bases and V 0 bases, and 5 bases lay outside the gene matches. CDR3 size: 15 residues. Germline CDR1 and CDR2: DFQATT and SNEGSKA (reference sequence). DNA for the CDR3: TGCAGTGCTAGAGATCGAGCGGGATCCACAGATACGCAGTATTTT. It is translated as CSARDRAGSTDTQYF.

This clonotype was counted between two and nine times. The chain employs TRBV7-9 and TRBJ2-7, with 10 bases that match TRBD2. From germline, CDR1 is SEHNR and CDR2 FQNEAQ (reference sequence). V shed 1 base, J shed 1 base, and the junction held 10 bases outside the gene matches. The CDR3 consists of 18 residues. The DNA of the CDR3 is TGTGCCAGCAGCTTAGGGGTTTCTAGCGGGAGTGCGTCCTACGAGCAGTACTTC. It yields the protein CASSLGVSSGSASYEQYF.

The gene calls are TRBV20-1 and TRBJ2-1, with a possible D match to TRBD2 (6 bases). This CDR3 comprises 16 residues. V lost 5 bases and J 1 base, leaving 18 bases between the germline ends. Germline V gene lookup returns CDR1 DFQATT and CDR2 SNEGSKA (reference sequence). The CDR3 DNA sequence: TGCAGTGCTTTAGAAGGAGAGCGGGTGTCCTACAATGAGCAGTTCTTC. It translates to CSALEGERVSYNEQFF.

The chain links TRBV10-3 to TRBJ1-6, with 7 bases that match TRBD1. The CDR3 consists of 14 residues. Germline loops: CDR1 ENHRY, CDR2 SYGVKD. V was pared by 8 bases and J by 9 bases, with 10 bases of the junction left unmatched. CDR3 DNA sequence: TGTGCCATCGGAGGGGGCGCGGAAGGTTCACCCCTCCACTTT. Its translation: CAIGGGAEGSPLHF.

The chain employs TRBV6-2 or TRBV6-3 and TRBJ2-5, with D uncertain. V lost 5 bases and J 1 base, leaving 5 bases between the germline ends. Germline lookup yields CDR1 MNHEY and CDR2 SVGEGT. This CDR3 has 12 residues. CDR3 protein: CASSPIQETQYF. As DNA, the CDR3 is TGTGCCAGCAGTCCGATCCAAGAGACCCAGTACTTC.

This clonotype was observed a few times. The chain combines TRBV20-1 with TRBJ2-5; TRBD1 agrees at 8 bases. The CDR3 is made up of 15 amino acids. Trimming took 4 bases from V and 5 from J; bases not matched to a gene: 12. Germline-derived CDR1 and CDR2 are DFQATT and SNEGSKA (reference sequence). The CDR3: CSATRTGRRRETQYF. The CDR3 region has the DNA TGCAGTGCTACACGGACAGGGAGACGGAGGGAGACCCAGTACTTC.

The V and J genes are TRBV7-9 and TRBJ2-5; D ambiguous. Germline assignment: CDR1 SEHNR and CDR2 FQNEAQ (reference sequence). The CDR3 length is 14 residues. V lost 3 bases and J 2 bases, leaving 10 bases between the germline ends. CDR3 nucleotides: TGTGCCAGCAGCTTGGCCGGTGTACAAGAGACCCAGTACTTC. This encodes CASSLAGVQETQYF.

There are a few counts of this clonotype. This chain joins TRBV5-4 and TRBJ2-7, with TRBD1 identical over 7 bases. From germline, CDR1 is SGHNT and CDR2 YYREEE (reference sequence). V shed 4 bases and J 2 bases; nucleotides not matched to a gene: 12. The CDR3 contains 16 residues. The CDR3 coding sequence is TGTGCCAGCAGCGATCTGAGGGACAGTTCACCCTACGAGCAGTACTTC. It is translated as CASSDLRDSSPYEQYF. The complete variable domain, with remaining parts taken from reference TRBV5-4 and TRBJ2-7, reads ETGVTQSPTHLIKTRGQQVTLRCSSQSGHNTVSWYQQALGQGPQFIFQYYREEENGRGNFPPRFSGLQFPNYSSELNVNALELDDSALYLCASSDLRDSSPYEQYFGPGTRLTVT.

The chain uses TRBV5-4 and TRBJ2-5, with 7 bases matching TRBD2. Trimming cost V 4 bases and J 1 base; bases outside gene matches: 13. This CDR3 comprises 17 residues. CDR1 SGHNT and CDR2 YYREEE come from the germline V gene (reference sequence). CDR3 coding DNA: TGTGCCAGCAGCGCAATTGGGGGGGGACGGAGCCAAGAGACCCAGTACTTC. This codes for CASSAIGGGRSQETQYF. Looking up the rest from reference TRBV5-4 and TRBJ2-5 gives the full variable domain: ETGVTQSPTHLIKTRGQQVTLRCSSQSGHNTVSWYQQALGQGPQFIFQYYREEENGRGNFPPRFSGLQFPNYSSELNVNALELDDSALYLCASSAIGGGRSQETQYFGPGTRLLVL.

This clonotype was seen a few times. The rearrangement joins TRBV20-1 to TRBJ2-5; TRBD2 aligns across 8 bases. The CDR3 covers 14 residues. The ends lost 5 bases at V and 5 bases at J; junction bases unmatched: 10. Germline V gene lookup returns CDR1 DFQATT and CDR2 SNEGSKA (reference sequence). Here the CDR3 reads CSAVAGTNIETQYF. The DNA for the CDR3 is TGCAGTGCTGTAGCGGGAACCAACATTGAGACCCAGTACTTC.

The chain uses TRBV21-1 and TRBJ2-5; whether TRBD1, the table's D call, matches the DNA was not checked. TRBV21-1 is termed a pseudogene. The CDR3 has 13 residues. Here the CDR3 reads CANRKRGRETQYF. Written as DNA, the CDR3 is TGTGCCAACAGAAAAAGGGGGCGAGAGACCCAGTACTTC.

The rearrangement uses TRBV27 and TRBJ1-2; 10 nucleotides match TRBD1. Germline assignment: CDR1 MNHEY and CDR2 SMNVEV (reference sequence). J was trimmed by 8 bases and V by 6 bases; bases with no gene match: 6. The CDR3 totals 13 residues. The CDR3 coding sequence is TGTGCCAGCAGGGGGACAGGGGAAGTGGGCTACACCTTC. This codes for CASRGTGEVGYTF.

This clonotype turned up a few times. The J gene is TRBJ1-5, the V gene TRBV2; 8 bases match TRBD1. J was trimmed by 11 bases and V by 8 bases; bases with no gene match: 17. The CDR3 totals 15 residues. Germline assignment: CDR1 SNHLY and CDR2 FYNNEI. The CDR3 protein is CASLKDGQGLSAQHF. CDR3 bases: TGTGCCAGCCTGAAGGACGGACAGGGCCTATCAGCCCAGCATTTT.

The chain couples TRBV20-1 to TRBJ2-5, with D uncertain. Germline values: CDR1 DFQATT, CDR2 SNEGSKA (reference sequence). Between the trimmed V and J ends, which lost 5 bases and 4 bases, there was a span of 5 bases. CDR3 length equals 10 residues. CDR3 protein: CSAGRETQYF. CDR3 DNA: TGCAGTGCTGGGCGAGAGACCCAGTACTTC.

V is TRBV29-1 and J is TRBJ2-3; unclear D gene. The V end was cut by 4 bases, the J end by 2 bases, with 13 bases between. This CDR3 comprises 14 residues. The germline gives CDR1 SQVTM, CDR2 ANQGSEA. The chain's CDR3 is CSVGVGQATDTQYF. For the CDR3, the DNA is TGCAGCGTTGGGGTAGGGCAGGCCACAGATACGCAGTATTTT.

This sequence joins TRBV25-1 and TRBJ2-1; maybe TRBD1 (6 bases). This CDR3 has 15 residues. The germline gives CDR1 MGHDK, CDR2 SYGVNS. Deletions cut 2 bases from V and 1 base from J, with 9 bases between. The CDR3, as DNA: TGTGCCAGCAGTGAAATGGGGGCTTCCTACAATGAGCAGTTCTTC. Protein product: CASSEMGASYNEQFF.

This clonotype was found once. The rearrangement joins TRBV27 to TRBJ2-7; TRBD2 matches at 7 bases. With V trimmed by 6 bases and J by 1 base, 6 bases remained unmatched. The CDR3 consists of 14 residues. Germline loops: CDR1 MNHEY, CDR2 SMNVEV (reference sequence). The CDR3 spells CASSPGTNSYEQYF. For the CDR3, the DNA is TGTGCCAGCAGCCCAGGGACTAATTCCTACGAGCAGTACTTC.